A selection of T cell receptor beta chains follows, all from one sample in a study of identical twins. A single record per CDR3 protein comes from TCRdb applying MiXCR to the 5' RACE reads. The table records hundreds of thousands of distinct CDR3 sequences, roughly a quarter of them present only once. The sample was also linked to a second study, of T cells expressing NK-cell markers.

The sequencing input was CD4+ T cells sorted from blood. The receptors were gathered from a woman between 18 and 30 years old in good health. Both conserved end residues are part of each CDR3. The order of the fields is V gene, clone size, D gene, J gene, CDR3 protein, CDR3 DNA. The D gene is left open where the match is weak. Clone size is not always given. Where it is, it says once, few, many or a class for expanded clones.

>TRBV20-1|NA|NA|TRBJ1-2
CSARGEGGARGYTF
TGCAGTGCTAGGGGAGAGGGAGGGGCCCGTGGCTACACCTTC
>TRBV9|NA|TRBD1|TRBJ2-4
CASSGLTGGKDIQYF
TGTGCCAGCAGCGGTTTAACAGGGGGCAAGGACATTCAGTACTTC
>TRBV5-6|once|TRBD2|TRBJ2-7
CASSSQREGSYEQYF
TGTGCCAGCAGCTCCCAGCGGGAGGGTTCCTACGAGCAGTACTTC
>TRBV7-2|NA|TRBD1|TRBJ2-7
CASSSDRLAEQYF
TGTGCCAGCAGCTCGGACAGGTTGGCCGAGCAGTACTTC
>TRBV20-1|few|NA|TRBJ2-7
CSARGLLDSYEQYF
TGCAGTGCTAGAGGACTTCTAGACTCCTACGAGCAGTACTTC
>TRBV7-9|few|NA|TRBJ2-7
CASSLDWGAAEQYF
TGTGCCAGCAGCTTAGACTGGGGGGCGGCCGAGCAGTACTTC
>TRBV9|NA|NA|TRBJ2-3
CASSPHGGGSTDTQYF
TGTGCCAGCAGCCCCCATGGAGGGGGATCCACAGATACGCAGTATTTT
>TRBV5-6|few|NA|TRBJ2-2
CASSLVTGNTGELFF
TGTGCCAGCAGCTTGGTAACAGGGAACACCGGGGAGCTGTTTTTT
>TRBV20-1|few|NA|TRBJ2-7
CSARDHEGAYEQYF
TGCAGTGCTAGAGATCATGAAGGGGCCTACGAGCAGTACTTC
>TRBV5-6|few|TRBD1|TRBJ1-2
CASSANRDSYGYTF
TGTGCCAGCAGCGCCAACCGGGACAGCTATGGCTACACCTTC
>TRBV25-1|NA|NA|TRBJ2-2
CASSGTLSAGELFF
TGTGCCAGCAGTGGAACCCTCAGTGCCGGGGAGCTGTTTTTT
>TRBV20-1|NA|NA|TRBJ2-6
CSARDDSSGANVLTF
TGCAGTGCTAGAGATGACAGCTCTGGGGCCAACGTCCTGACTTTC
>TRBV20-1|NA|NA|TRBJ1-4
CSASGFPAVATNEKLFF
TGCAGTGCTAGCGGGTTTCCGGCGGTGGCAACTAATGAAAAACTGTTTTTT
>TRBV5-1|many|NA|TRBJ2-2
CASSLEGGSGELFF
TGCGCCAGCAGCTTGGAGGGAGGATCCGGGGAGCTGTTTTTT
>TRBV2|NA|NA|TRBJ2-7
CASRRDPTFRQYF
TGTGCCAGCAGGAGGGATCCTACTTTTCGGCAGTACTTC
>TRBV6-6|NA|NA|TRBJ2-1
CASTSLVRDEQFF
TGTGCCAGCACTTCACTAGTCCGGGATGAGCAGTTCTTC
>TRBV6-5|NA|NA|TRBJ2-5
CASSYQFGPRYQETQYF
TGTGCCAGCAGTTACCAGTTTGGTCCCCGGTACCAAGAGACCCAGTACTTC
>TRBV20-1|NA|NA|TRBJ2-5
CSASLEWGTQYF
TGCAGTGCTAGTTTGGAATGGGGGACCCAGTACTTC
>TRBV7-8|few|NA|TRBJ2-1
CASSLLWGGYNEQFF
TGTGCCAGCAGCTTATTATGGGGCGGCTACAATGAGCAGTTCTTC
>TRBV12-3/TRBV12-4|NA|NA|TRBJ1-2
CASNTNYGYTF
TGTGCCAGCAATACTAACTATGGCTACACCTTC
>TRBV27|NA|NA|TRBJ1-6
CASSLETAHLLNSPLHF
TGTGCCAGCAGCCTTGAGACAGCCCATTTACTTAATTCACCCCTCCACTTT
>TRBV12-5|NA|TRBD2|TRBJ2-3
CASGSTSGRTDTQYF
TGTGCTAGTGGCTCCACTAGCGGGAGAACAGATACGCAGTATTTT
>TRBV6-5|NA|TRBD2|TRBJ2-7
CASSYLPSTGGAYEQYF
TGTGCCAGCAGTTATCTCCCATCGACGGGGGGGGCCTACGAGCAGTACTTC
>TRBV5-1|NA|NA|TRBJ2-3
CASSTGEKGDTQYF
TGCGCCAGCAGTACGGGAGAAAAAGGAGATACGCAGTATTTT
>TRBV10-3|NA|TRBD2|TRBJ2-7
CAIEPSGRNEQYF
TGTGCCATCGAGCCTAGCGGGAGAAACGAGCAGTACTTC
>TRBV15|NA|TRBD2|TRBJ2-3
CATSRALSGGRQDTQYF
TGTGCCACCAGCAGGGCCCTTAGCGGGGGGCGGCAAGATACGCAGTATTTT
>TRBV12-3/TRBV12-4|NA|NA|TRBJ2-7
CASSPRQGYEQYF
TGTGCCAGCAGCCCGAGGCAGGGGTACGAGCAGTACTTC
>TRBV11-2|NA|NA|TRBJ2-6
CASSLSYQGSTGANVLTF
TGTGCCAGCAGCTTAAGTTATCAGGGATCAACTGGGGCCAACGTCCTGACTTTC
>TRBV20-1|few|NA|TRBJ2-7
CSASRDMVSYEQYF
TGCAGTGCTAGCCGGGACATGGTCTCCTACGAGCAGTACTTC
>TRBV5-1|NA|NA|TRBJ2-3
CASRPTPGGTDTQYF
TGCGCCAGCAGGCCAACGCCGGGGGGCACAGATACGCAGTATTTT
>TRBV7-9|few|NA|TRBJ2-1
CASSLGGISHEQFF
TGTGCCAGCAGCTTAGGAGGGATTTCCCATGAGCAGTTCTTC
>TRBV11-2|NA|NA|TRBJ1-3
CASSTRLSGGNTIYF
TGTGCCAGCAGCACCCGATTATCCGGCGGAAACACCATATATTTT
>TRBV12-3/TRBV12-4|NA|NA|TRBJ2-3
CASSLERARDTQYF
TGTGCCAGCAGTTTGGAGAGGGCGCGGGATACGCAGTATTTT
>TRBV10-3|NA|TRBD1|TRBJ1-5
CAIRAGGNQPQHF
TGTGCCATCAGGGCAGGGGGGAATCAGCCCCAGCATTTT
>TRBV5-1|NA|NA|TRBJ2-3
CASSRPSHPDTQYF
TGCGCCAGCTCGCGACCGTCCCACCCAGATACGCAGTATTTT
>TRBV29-1|NA|NA|TRBJ2-3
CSVESSLVLGDTQYF
TGCAGCGTTGAATCCTCCCTGGTCTTGGGGGATACGCAGTATTTT
>TRBV18|few|NA|TRBJ2-7
CASSPPRDTYEQYF
TGTGCCAGCTCACCACCTCGGGACACCTACGAGCAGTACTTC
>TRBV18|few|NA|TRBJ1-3
CASSPPRGAAVSGNTIYF
TGTGCCAGCTCACCCCCGCGGGGGGCAGCCGTCTCTGGAAACACCATATATTTT
>TRBV12-3/TRBV12-4|NA|NA|TRBJ2-1
CASSFRASRRNEQFF
TGTGCCAGCAGTTTCAGGGCTAGCCGACGCAATGAGCAGTTCTTC
>TRBV20-1|few|NA|TRBJ2-7
CSARGAATFYEQYF
TGCAGTGCTAGAGGGGCAGCTACATTCTACGAGCAGTACTTC
>TRBV2|NA|TRBD1|TRBJ2-7
CASKRDRAAYEQYF
TGTGCCAGCAAGAGGGACAGGGCAGCCTACGAGCAGTACTTC
>TRBV30|NA|TRBD2|TRBJ2-1
CAWSVILAGDNEQFF
TGTGCCTGGAGTGTAATCCTAGCGGGGGACAATGAGCAGTTCTTC
>TRBV4-3|NA|NA|TRBJ1-5
CASSQDLRPNRQPQHF
TGCGCCAGCAGCCAAGATTTAAGGCCAAACCGGCAGCCCCAGCATTTT
>TRBV18|NA|NA|TRBJ1-2
CASSPPTYGYTF
TGTGCCAGCTCACCACCGACCTATGGCTACACCTTC
>TRBV9|NA|TRBD2|TRBJ2-5
CASSATRASGIETQYF
TGTGCCAGCAGCGCCACCCGGGCTAGCGGGATTGAGACCCAGTACTTC
>TRBV10-2|NA|TRBD2|TRBJ2-1
CASRRTSGVYNEQFF
TGCGCCAGCAGAAGGACTAGCGGGGTTTACAATGAGCAGTTCTTC
>TRBV5-1|few|TRBD2|TRBJ2-7
CASSYAPGTALLAGGTYEQYF
TGCGCCAGCAGCTACGCTCCCGGGACAGCACTACTAGCGGGGGGTACCTACGAGCAGTACTTC
>TRBV7-9|few|NA|TRBJ2-2
CASTLLGTSNTGELFF
TGTGCCAGCACCCTTTTAGGGACTTCCAACACCGGGGAGCTGTTTTTT
>TRBV4-3|few|NA|TRBJ2-7
CASSQEAAAYYEQYF
TGCGCCAGCAGCCAAGAAGCGGCAGCCTACTACGAGCAGTACTTC
>TRBV6-2/TRBV6-3|NA|TRBD1|TRBJ2-5
CASTAGGSQYF
TGTGCCAGCACGGCAGGGGGCTCCCAGTACTTC